A selection of T cell receptor beta chains follows, all from one sample in a study of cytomegalovirus exposure and HLA in healthy donors. Generated by immunoSEQ multiplex PCR, the TCRdb table keeps only in-frame clones and is missing some. Of more than 95,000 clones detected, roughly 13% appear once; the ten largest clones hold more than 15%. Sequencing was carried out using PBMCs. The receptor source for this set is a man aged 35 to 55 in good health and CMV-seropositive. Each CDR3 is given with its conserved first and last residue. A D gene is named only where the DNA matches it firmly. Not all rows give a size; the values are once, few, many and, for expanded clones, a class.

clone size: .; J gene: TRBJ2-5; V gene: TRBV5-8; D gene: .; CDR3 length: 13; CDR3 protein: CASTLRGGETQYF; CDR3 DNA: TGTGCCAGCACACTCCGAGGAGGAGAGACCCAGTACTTC
clone size: .; J gene: TRBJ2-7; V gene: TRBV11-2; D gene: .; CDR3 length: 11; CDR3 protein: CASSFNYEQYF; CDR3 DNA: TGTGCCAGCAGCTTCAATTACGAGCAGTACTTC
clone size: .; J gene: TRBJ2-7; V gene: TRBV10-1; D gene: .; CDR3 length: 15; CDR3 protein: CASSEGGGRTYEQYF; CDR3 DNA: TGCGCCAGCAGTGAGGGAGGGGGCCGAACCTACGAGCAGTACTTC
clone size: .; J gene: TRBJ2-3; V gene: TRBV7-6; D gene: .; CDR3 length: 14; CDR3 protein: CASSLAGGTDTQYF; CDR3 DNA: TGTGCCAGCAGCTTGGCGGGTGGGACAGATACGCAGTATTTT
clone size: .; J gene: TRBJ2-3; V gene: TRBV29-1; D gene: TRBD2; CDR3 length: 14; CDR3 protein: CSDASGDSTDTQYF; CDR3 DNA: TGCAGTGATGCGAGCGGGGATAGCACAGATACGCAGTATTTT
clone size: few; J gene: TRBJ2-4; V gene: TRBV4-1; D gene: TRBD1; CDR3 length: 16; CDR3 protein: CASSQPGQGSKNIQYF; CDR3 DNA: TGCGCCAGCAGCCAACCGGGACAGGGGTCCAAAAACATTCAGTACTTC
clone size: .; J gene: TRBJ2-2; V gene: TRBV6-6; D gene: .; CDR3 length: 14; CDR3 protein: CASSYRGSTGELFF; CDR3 DNA: TGTGCCAGCAGTTACCGGGGATCGACCGGGGAGCTGTTTTTT
clone size: few; J gene: TRBJ2-2; V gene: TRBV4-3; D gene: .; CDR3 length: 15; CDR3 protein: CASSQVGGTTGELFF; CDR3 DNA: TGCGCCAGCAGCCAAGTCGGCGGAACCACCGGGGAGCTGTTTTTT
clone size: .; J gene: TRBJ2-7; V gene: TRBV19; D gene: TRBD1; CDR3 length: 15; CDR3 protein: CASSGQGRSSYEQYF; CDR3 DNA: TGTGCCAGTAGCGGACAGGGGAGGAGCTCCTACGAGCAGTACTTC
clone size: .; J gene: TRBJ2-3; V gene: TRBV29-1; D gene: TRBD2; CDR3 length: 12; CDR3 protein: CSIQRGGDTQYF; CDR3 DNA: TGCAGCATACAGCGGGGGGGGGATACGCAGTATTTT
clone size: .; J gene: TRBJ1-5; V gene: TRBV6-1; D gene: .; CDR3 length: 14; CDR3 protein: CASSEGLLNQPQHF; CDR3 DNA: TGTGCCAGCAGTGAAGGACTCCTGAATCAGCCCCAGCATTTT
clone size: .; J gene: TRBJ2-7; V gene: TRBV11-2; D gene: TRBD2; CDR3 length: 19; CDR3 protein: CASSLATSGTSGSSYEQYF; CDR3 DNA: TGTGCCAGCAGCTTAGCGACCTCTGGGACTAGCGGATCTTCTTACGAGCAGTACTTC
clone size: .; J gene: TRBJ2-5; V gene: TRBV5-1; D gene: .; CDR3 length: 14; CDR3 protein: CASSFGGYQETQYF; CDR3 DNA: TGCGCCAGCAGCTTTGGGGGGTACCAAGAGACCCAGTACTTC
clone size: .; J gene: TRBJ1-1; V gene: TRBV30; D gene: .; CDR3 length: 13; CDR3 protein: CAWSAQPNTEAFF; CDR3 DNA: TGTGCCTGGAGTGCACAACCGAACACTGAAGCTTTCTTT
clone size: .; J gene: TRBJ1-1; V gene: TRBV19; D gene: .; CDR3 length: 14; CDR3 protein: CASRGDNPNTEAFF; CDR3 DNA: TGTGCCAGTAGAGGGGACAACCCGAACACTGAAGCTTTCTTT
clone size: .; J gene: TRBJ2-7; V gene: TRBV28; D gene: .; CDR3 length: 14; CDR3 protein: CASSPSGAIYEQYF; CDR3 DNA: TGTGCCAGCAGTCCGAGCGGAGCGATCTACGAGCAGTACTTC
clone size: .; J gene: TRBJ1-1; V gene: TRBV19; D gene: .; CDR3 length: 13; CDR3 protein: CASSIAGDGQAFF; CDR3 DNA: TGTGCCAGTAGTATTGCCGGAGACGGCCAAGCTTTCTTT
clone size: few; J gene: TRBJ2-5; V gene: TRBV9; D gene: .; CDR3 length: 15; CDR3 protein: CASSVAPGIGETQYF; CDR3 DNA: TGTGCCAGCAGCGTAGCTCCCGGGATTGGAGAGACCCAGTACTTC
clone size: few; J gene: TRBJ2-1; V gene: TRBV4-1; D gene: TRBD2; CDR3 length: 17; CDR3 protein: CASSQVAGLADYNEQFF; CDR3 DNA: TGCGCCAGCAGCCAAGTCGCGGGACTAGCGGATTACAATGAGCAGTTCTTC
clone size: .; J gene: TRBJ1-4; V gene: TRBV5-4; D gene: TRBD1; CDR3 length: 16; CDR3 protein: CASSLGQGGYNEKLFF; CDR3 DNA: TGTGCCAGCAGCTTAGGACAGGGCGGATACAATGAAAAACTGTTTTTT
clone size: few; J gene: TRBJ1-1; V gene: TRBV5-1; D gene: TRBD1; CDR3 length: 15; CDR3 protein: CASSPSTGLNTEAFF; CDR3 DNA: TGCGCCAGCAGCCCCTCGACAGGGTTGAACACTGAAGCTTTCTTT
clone size: .; J gene: TRBJ1-2; V gene: TRBV30; D gene: TRBD1; CDR3 length: 11; CDR3 protein: CACSKGASYTF; CDR3 DNA: TGTGCCTGTTCAAAGGGGGCGAGCTACACCTTC
clone size: .; J gene: TRBJ2-5; V gene: TRBV7-2; D gene: TRBD1; CDR3 length: 13; CDR3 protein: CASSTTGGETQYF; CDR3 DNA: TGTGCCAGCAGCACTACAGGGGGTGAGACCCAGTACTTC
clone size: .; J gene: TRBJ1-1; V gene: TRBV7-3; D gene: .; CDR3 length: 15; CDR3 protein: CASSPGIGGRTEAFF; CDR3 DNA: TGTGCCAGCAGCCCCGGCATTGGGGGCAGGACTGAAGCTTTCTTT
clone size: few; J gene: TRBJ2-5; V gene: TRBV9; D gene: .; CDR3 length: 14; CDR3 protein: CASSTGGLQETQYF; CDR3 DNA: TGTGCCAGCAGCACGGGGGGCCTACAAGAGACCCAGTACTTC
clone size: .; J gene: TRBJ2-5; V gene: TRBV30; D gene: .; CDR3 length: 13; CDR3 protein: CAWSTGLQETQYF; CDR3 DNA: TGTGCCTGGAGTACGGGACTCCAAGAGACCCAGTACTTC
clone size: .; J gene: TRBJ2-7; V gene: TRBV28; D gene: .; CDR3 length: 12; CDR3 protein: CASQTGIYEQYF; CDR3 DNA: TGTGCCAGCCAAACAGGGATTTACGAGCAGTACTTC
clone size: few; J gene: TRBJ2-7; V gene: TRBV7-9; D gene: TRBD2; CDR3 length: 14; CDR3 protein: CASSFSGGGYEQYF; CDR3 DNA: TGTGCCAGCAGCTTTAGCGGGGGAGGTTACGAGCAGTACTTC
clone size: .; J gene: TRBJ1-2; V gene: TRBV5-4; D gene: TRBD1; CDR3 length: 15; CDR3 protein: CASSFAGTGNYGYTF; CDR3 DNA: TGTGCCAGCAGCTTTGCCGGGACAGGCAACTATGGCTACACCTTC
clone size: .; J gene: TRBJ2-7; V gene: TRBV7-2; D gene: TRBD2; CDR3 length: 14; CDR3 protein: CASSWTSGPYEQYF; CDR3 DNA: TGTGCCAGCAGCTGGACTAGCGGGCCTTACGAGCAGTACTTC
clone size: few; J gene: TRBJ1-1; V gene: TRBV5-1; D gene: .; CDR3 length: 15; CDR3 protein: CASSPNAGGGTEAFF; CDR3 DNA: TGCGCCAGCAGCCCAAACGCTGGGGGAGGCACTGAAGCTTTCTTT
clone size: .; J gene: TRBJ2-7; V gene: TRBV5-1; D gene: TRBD2; CDR3 length: 16; CDR3 protein: CASSKPGREGRYEQYF; CDR3 DNA: TGCGCCAGCAGCAAGCCGGGAAGGGAGGGAAGATACGAGCAGTACTTC
clone size: .; J gene: TRBJ2-7; V gene: TRBV19; D gene: TRBD1; CDR3 length: 15; CDR3 protein: CASSKAGTGLWEQYF; CDR3 DNA: TGTGCCAGTAGTAAAGCAGGGACAGGGCTTTGGGAGCAGTACTTC
clone size: once; J gene: TRBJ1-2; V gene: TRBV2; D gene: .; CDR3 length: 13; CDR3 protein: CASSEGRVDGYTF; CDR3 DNA: TGTGCCAGCAGTGAAGGGCGGGTGGATGGCTACACCTTC
clone size: .; J gene: TRBJ1-2; V gene: TRBV5-4; D gene: .; CDR3 length: 16; CDR3 protein: CASSPLTGQPNYGYTF; CDR3 DNA: TGTGCCAGCAGCCCGTTAACAGGACAGCCTAACTATGGCTACACCTTC
clone size: .; J gene: TRBJ2-7; V gene: TRBV27; D gene: .; CDR3 length: 13; CDR3 protein: CASSFAGLDEQYF; CDR3 DNA: TGTGCCAGCAGTTTTGCAGGGCTGGACGAGCAGTACTTC
clone size: .; J gene: TRBJ1-4; V gene: TRBV6-5; D gene: TRBD1; CDR3 length: 14; CDR3 protein: CASSTTGTNEKLFF; CDR3 DNA: TGTGCCAGCAGCACGACAGGGACTAATGAAAAACTGTTTTTT
clone size: few; J gene: TRBJ1-1; V gene: TRBV6-5; D gene: .; CDR3 length: 14; CDR3 protein: CAVRGPTVTTEAFF; CDR3 DNA: TGTGCCGTGCGGGGCCCTACCGTTACCACTGAAGCTTTCTTT
clone size: .; J gene: TRBJ1-1; V gene: TRBV6-6; D gene: .; CDR3 length: 13; CDR3 protein: CASILRGYTEAFF; CDR3 DNA: TGTGCCAGCATTCTCCGGGGGTACACTGAAGCTTTCTTT
clone size: .; J gene: TRBJ2-1; V gene: TRBV5-1; D gene: .; CDR3 length: 16; CDR3 protein: CASSRTGQRTPNEQFF; CDR3 DNA: TGCGCCAGCAGCCGAACAGGGCAACGAACCCCGAATGAGCAGTTCTTC
clone size: few; J gene: TRBJ2-7; V gene: TRBV6-5; D gene: TRBD1; CDR3 length: 14; CDR3 protein: CASSGRTGSGEQYF; CDR3 DNA: TGTGCCAGCAGTGGACGGACAGGGAGTGGCGAGCAGTACTTC
clone size: few; J gene: TRBJ2-7; V gene: TRBV19; D gene: TRBD2; CDR3 length: 15; CDR3 protein: CASSTPGLALREQYF; CDR3 DNA: TGTGCCAGTAGCACTCCGGGACTAGCCCTACGCGAGCAGTACTTC
clone size: .; J gene: TRBJ2-3; V gene: TRBV9; D gene: .; CDR3 length: 15; CDR3 protein: CASSPTGYSTDTQYF; CDR3 DNA: TGTGCCAGCAGCCCCACCGGTTATAGCACAGATACGCAGTATTTT
clone size: few; J gene: TRBJ2-7; V gene: TRBV9; D gene: .; CDR3 length: 13; CDR3 protein: CASSARDSYEQYF; CDR3 DNA: TGTGCCAGCAGCGCCAGGGACTCCTACGAGCAGTACTTC
clone size: few; J gene: TRBJ1-2; V gene: TRBV4-2; D gene: TRBD1; CDR3 length: 17; CDR3 protein: CASSQPGQGRGYYGYTF; CDR3 DNA: TGTGCCAGCAGCCAACCCGGACAGGGGAGGGGGTACTATGGCTACACCTTC
clone size: .; J gene: TRBJ1-5; V gene: TRBV28; D gene: .; CDR3 length: 15; CDR3 protein: CASSLPGASNQPQHF; CDR3 DNA: TGTGCCAGCAGTTTACCAGGGGCAAGCAATCAGCCCCAGCATTTT
clone size: .; J gene: TRBJ2-5; V gene: TRBV6-6; D gene: TRBD1; CDR3 length: 15; CDR3 protein: CASSTGGQGAGSQYF; CDR3 DNA: TGTGCCAGCAGTACCGGAGGACAGGGGGCTGGGTCCCAGTACTTC
clone size: .; J gene: TRBJ1-4; V gene: TRBV2; D gene: .; CDR3 length: 14; CDR3 protein: CASSAGLTREKLFF; CDR3 DNA: TGTGCCTCCTCGGCCGGACTGACGAGAGAAAAACTGTTTTTT
clone size: .; J gene: TRBJ2-5; V gene: TRBV6-6; D gene: .; CDR3 length: 14; CDR3 protein: CASSYARMIETQYF; CDR3 DNA: TGTGCCAGCAGTTACGCTAGAATGATAGAGACCCAGTACTTC
clone size: few; J gene: TRBJ2-1; V gene: TRBV28; D gene: .; CDR3 length: 15; CDR3 protein: CASTLSWGVGNEQFF; CDR3 DNA: TGTGCCAGCACCCTTTCTTGGGGAGTTGGCAATGAGCAGTTCTTC